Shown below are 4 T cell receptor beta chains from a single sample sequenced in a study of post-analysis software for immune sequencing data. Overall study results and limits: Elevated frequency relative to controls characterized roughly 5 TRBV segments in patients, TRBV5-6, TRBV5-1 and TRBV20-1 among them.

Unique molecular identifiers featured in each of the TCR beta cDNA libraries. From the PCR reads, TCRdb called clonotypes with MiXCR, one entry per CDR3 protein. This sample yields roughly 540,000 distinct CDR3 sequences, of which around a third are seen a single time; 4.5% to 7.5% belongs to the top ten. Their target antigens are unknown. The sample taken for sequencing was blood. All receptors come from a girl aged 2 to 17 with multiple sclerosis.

CDR3 sequence reads: CASKGGQETQYF. The CDR3 DNA sequence: TGTGCCAGCAAGGGGGGACAAGAGACCCAGTACTTC. The J gene is TRBJ2-5, the V gene TRBV28, with D perhaps matching TRBD1 or TRBD2 (6 bases each). CDR1 is MDHEN and CDR2 is SYDVKM in the germline V gene. V gave up 7 bases and J gave up 2 bases, with 8 bases separating them. The CDR3 consists of 12 residues. The variable domain in full, completed from reference TRBV28 and TRBJ2-5, reads DVKVTQSSRYLVKRTGEKVFLECVQDMDHENMFWYRQDPGLGLRLIYFSYDVKMKEKGDIPEGYSVSREKKERFSLILESASTNQTSMYLCASKGGQETQYFGPGTRLLVL.

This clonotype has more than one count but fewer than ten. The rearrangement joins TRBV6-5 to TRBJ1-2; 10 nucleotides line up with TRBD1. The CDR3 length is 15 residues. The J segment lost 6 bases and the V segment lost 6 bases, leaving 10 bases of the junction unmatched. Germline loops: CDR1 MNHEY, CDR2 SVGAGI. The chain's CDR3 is CASRPTGGDLDGYTF. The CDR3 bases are TGTGCCAGCAGACCGACAGGGGGCGATTTGGATGGCTACACCTTC.

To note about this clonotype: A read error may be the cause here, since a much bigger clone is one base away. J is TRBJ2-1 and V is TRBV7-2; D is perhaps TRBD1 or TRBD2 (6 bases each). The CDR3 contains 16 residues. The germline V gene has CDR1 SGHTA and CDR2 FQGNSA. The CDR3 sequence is CARSYPGFSEGDEQFF. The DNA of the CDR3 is TGTGCCCGCAGCTACCCGGGGTTTTCGGAGGGGGATGAGCAGTTCTTC.

Here the CDR3 reads CASRLGGRMEETQYF. As DNA, the CDR3 is TGCGCCAGCCGTCTGGGGGGGCGAATGGAAGAGACCCAGTACTTC. V gene TRBV5-1 combines with J gene TRBJ2-5, with D possibly being TRBD2 (7 bases). The CDR3 is 15 amino acids. Trimming cost V 7 bases and J 3 bases, with 19 bases left between them. Germline lookup yields CDR1 SGHRS and CDR2 YFSETQ.